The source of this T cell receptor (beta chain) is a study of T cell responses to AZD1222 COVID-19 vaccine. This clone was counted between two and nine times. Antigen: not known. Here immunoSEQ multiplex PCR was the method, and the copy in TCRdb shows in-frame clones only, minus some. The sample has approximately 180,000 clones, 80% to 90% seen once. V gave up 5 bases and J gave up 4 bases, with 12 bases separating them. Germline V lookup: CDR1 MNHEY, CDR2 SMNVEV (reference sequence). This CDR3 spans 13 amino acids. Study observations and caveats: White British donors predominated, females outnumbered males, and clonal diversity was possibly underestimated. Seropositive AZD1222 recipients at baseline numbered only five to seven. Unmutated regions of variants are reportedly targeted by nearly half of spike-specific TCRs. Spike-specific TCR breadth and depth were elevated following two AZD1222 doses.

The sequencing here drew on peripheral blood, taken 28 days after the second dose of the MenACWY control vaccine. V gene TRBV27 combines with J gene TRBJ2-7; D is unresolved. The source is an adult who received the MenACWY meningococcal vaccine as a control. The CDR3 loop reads CASSAAGGYEQYF. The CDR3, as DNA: TGTGCCAGCAGTGCAGCAGGTGGGTACGAGCAGTACTTC.